This T cell receptor beta chain was found in a study of blood T cells in healthy people across ages. As regards this clonotype: Its target is not known.

Trimming cost V 4 bases and J 7 bases, with 14 bases left between them. Per germline, CDR1 SGHTA and CDR2 FQGNSA. This CDR3 is built from 13 residues. Notes on the study in general: The CMV status of each donor remained undetermined, and this could have confounded shifts in expanded clonotypes. Roughly linear age-related decline in beta diversity appeared, significant by age around 40.

The second PCR ran about 6 to 11 cycles with a sample-barcoded 5' primer and J-beta primers. Every cDNA molecule bore a tag from a template-switch adaptor containing 12 random nucleotides. TCRdb ran MiXCR on the 5' RACE reads and lists one entry per CDR3 protein. The sample holds 850,000 or so distinct CDR3 sequences; roughly 26% are singletons and the top ten take roughly a sixth. This chain joins TRBV7-2 and TRBJ2-7; D might be TRBD1 (6 bases). This clonotype was obtained from a woman aged 80 or over in good health. The sequenced material came from blood. CDR3 DNA sequence: TGTGCCAGCAGCTCGGACAGAGTCAATGAGCAGTACTTC. Protein sequence: CASSSDRVNEQYF.